Below are 32 T cell receptor beta chains sequenced from a single sample in a study of long-term antiretroviral therapy in people with HIV. Investigators performed immunoSEQ version v3.0 at survey level. Assay used: immunoSEQ multiplex PCR; TCRdb lists only in-frame clones, some missing. The sample gives some 40,000 clones, approximately 94% of which show up once; less than 2.5% is in the top ten. The sample consisted of unsorted PBMCs, taken about 9.1 years after starting antiretroviral therapy. The receptors were gathered from a man aged 25-45 years with HIV.

The rearrangement uses TRBV12-5 and TRBJ2-3; no firm D call. The germline gives CDR1 LGHNT, CDR2 FRNRAP. This CDR3 contains 12 residues. V lost 6 bases, J lost 4 bases, and 8 bases lay in between. The CDR3 loop is CASGPTPDTQYF. CDR3 sequence (DNA): TGTGCTAGTGGACCGACCCCAGATACGCAGTATTTT.

DNA of the CDR3: TGTGCCAGCAGAACCCCATGGAACACTGAAGCTTTCTTT. This codes for CASRTPWNTEAFF. The chain uses TRBV28 and TRBJ1-1; no firm D call. The CDR3 contains 13 residues. V shed 6 bases and J shed 1 base, with 9 bases lying between them. Germline loops: CDR1 MDHEN, CDR2 SYDVKM.

The chain recombines TRBV18 with TRBJ2-5; a possible D gene is TRBD1 (5 bases). Per the germline V gene, CDR1 is KGHSH and CDR2 is LQKENI. CDR3 size: 15 residues. The V end was cut by 3 bases, the J end by 4 bases, with 15 bases between. The CDR3 here is CASSPTAQVGETQYF. Written as DNA, the CDR3 is TGTGCCAGCTCACCCACGGCACAGGTAGGAGAGACCCAGTACTTC.

This chain joins TRBV7-3 and TRBJ2-3, with a tentative D call TRBD2 (5 bases). Germline loops: CDR1 SGHTA, CDR2 FQGTGA. This CDR3 is 14 amino acids long. V was shortened by 4 bases and J by 0 bases, with 8 bases between the two germline ends. Here the CDR3 DNA reads TGTGCCAGCAGCTCCGGGGTTAGCACAGATACGCAGTATTTT. Its translation: CASSSGVSTDTQYF. Supplemented by reference TRBV7-3 and TRBJ2-3, the full variable domain reads GAGVSQTPSNKVTEKGKYVELRCDPISGHTALYWYRQSLGQGPEFLIYFQGTGAADDSGLPNDRFFAVRPEGSVSTLKIQRTERGDSAVYLCASSSGVSTDTQYFGPGTRLTVL.

The V and J genes are TRBV28 and TRBJ1-2, with D tentatively TRBD1 (6 bases). With 3 bases removed from V and 7 bases from J, the gap between germline ends came to 9 bases. This CDR3 has 12 residues. Germline values: CDR1 MDHEN, CDR2 SYDVKM. The CDR3 region has the DNA TGTGCCAGCAGTTTGGGGGCGCTTGGCTACACCTTC. Translated, it gives CASSLGALGYTF.

The rearrangement links TRBV2 to TRBJ1-4; TRBD1 matches at 11 bases. Germline CDR1 is SNHLY and CDR2 is FYNNEI. Losses at the gene ends were 2 bases for V and 8 bases for J; bases not matched to a gene: 4. This CDR3 has 15 residues. CDR3: CASSESGTGGEKLFF. DNA for the CDR3: TGTGCCAGCAGTGAATCAGGGACAGGGGGGGAAAAACTGTTTTTT.

This chain uses TRBV28 with TRBJ1-5; no definite D call. CDR3 length: 14 amino acids. V was clipped by 6 bases and J by 0 bases, with 9 bases between them. The germline gives CDR1 MDHEN, CDR2 SYDVKM. This CDR3 reads CASRLTNSNQPQHF. CDR3 DNA: TGTGCCAGCAGACTGACGAATAGCAATCAGCCCCAGCATTTT.

The chain has TRBV9 and TRBJ2-5; D is possibly TRBD2 (6 bases). The ends were cut back, 0 bases at V and 5 bases at J, with 8 bases in the middle. Germline lookup yields CDR1 SGDLS and CDR2 YYNGEE. CDR3 length: 13 residues. CDR3 loop: CASSVGEVETQYF. CDR3 bases: TGTGCCAGCAGCGTAGGGGAGGTGGAGACCCAGTACTTC.

This clone has a single count. V usage is TRBV5-1 and J usage is TRBJ2-1, with 8 bases lining up with TRBD2. J gave up 5 bases and V 4 bases, and 11 bases lay outside the gene matches. The CDR3 extends over 16 amino acids. Germline CDR1 SGHRS, CDR2 YFSETQ. CDR3 bases: TGCGCCAGCAGCCTGGCTGAACTAGCGGATGACAATGAGCAGTTCTTC. Translated: CASSLAELADDNEQFF.

The chain couples TRBV4-1 to TRBJ2-7; D might be TRBD1 (6 bases). This CDR3 has 15 residues. Germline V CDR1 and CDR2: MGHRA, YSYEKL. V shed 3 bases and J shed 1 base, with 13 bases lying between them. In nucleotides, the CDR3 is TGCGCCAGCAGCCATGAACCCAGGGGTTCCTACGAGCAGTACTTC. It translates to CASSHEPRGSYEQYF.

This chain links TRBV2 with TRBJ1-2; TRBD1 matches at 7 bases. The CDR3 spans 16 residues. Per the germline V gene, CDR1 is SNHLY and CDR2 is FYNNEI. The trim removed 7 bases at V and 1 base at J, leaving 12 bases unmatched. The CDR3 nucleotides read TGTGCCAGCACAGGGGCGGACAGGAGCTTTAACTATGGCTACACCTTC. It codes for CASTGADRSFNYGYTF.

The chain employs TRBV9 and TRBJ2-7; D unresolved. Germline V gene lookup returns CDR1 SGDLS and CDR2 YYNGEE. The CDR3 has 13 amino acids. Between the trimmed V and J ends, which lost 3 bases and 0 bases, there was a span of 7 bases. CDR3 in DNA: TGTGCCAGCAGCGCCCCCCCCTCCTACGAGCAGTACTTC. This encodes CASSAPPSYEQYF.

The chain has TRBV5-1 and TRBJ1-6; TRBD1 agrees at 8 bases. The CDR3 loop spans 14 amino acids. J lost 9 bases, V lost 4 bases, and 6 bases had no gene match. CDR1 and CDR2 (germline): SGHRS, YFSETQ. CDR3 DNA: TGCGCCAGCAGCCTGGGACAGGCGGCTTCACCCCTCCACTTT. This translates into CASSLGQAASPLHF.

This chain joins TRBV7-2 and TRBJ2-7; D gene uncertain. The V end was cut by 6 bases, the J end by 1 base, with 16 bases between. CDR1 is SGHTA and CDR2 is FQGNSA in the germline V gene. The CDR3 extends over 15 amino acids. CDR3 nucleotide sequence: TGTGCCAGCAGTACGACTTCTCTTTCATCCTACGAGCAGTACGTC. Translating it yields CASSTTSLSSYEQYV.

The chain couples TRBV10-2 to TRBJ2-7; D is perhaps TRBD1 (6 bases). The germline CDR1 and CDR2 sequences are WSHSY and SAAADI. This CDR3 comprises 12 residues. V shed 5 bases and J shed 4 bases, with 9 bases lying between them. The CDR3 DNA reads as TGCGCCAGCAGTTTAGACAGGTACGAGCAGTACGTC. Amino acid sequence: CASSLDRYEQYV.

The chain combines TRBV7-8 with TRBJ2-2; 8 nucleotides align to TRBD2. Germline loops: CDR1 SGHVS, CDR2 FQNEAQ. V was pared by 7 bases and J by 4 bases, with 11 bases of the junction left unmatched. This CDR3 is built from 16 residues. CDR3 protein: CASNWRRGVGTGELFF. CDR3 DNA sequence: TGTGCCAGCAACTGGAGGCGGGGGGTAGGCACCGGGGAGCTGTTTTTT.

V and J are TRBV27 and TRBJ2-1; D not resolved. V was cut by 0 bases and J by 2 bases, with 2 bases left in between. The germline gives CDR1 MNHEY, CDR2 SMNVEV (reference sequence). This CDR3 has 13 residues. CDR3 loop: CASSLSTYNEQFF. The CDR3 DNA reads as TGTGCCAGCAGTTTATCAACCTACAATGAGCAGTTCTTC.

The chain is built from TRBV2 and TRBJ2-1; TRBD2 aligns across 9 bases. V trimming: 6 bases; J trimming: 7 bases; junction bases outside the gene matches: 7. Germline V gives CDR1 SNHLY, CDR2 FYNNEI. The CDR3 runs to 14 residues. This chain's CDR3 is CASRASGVSNEQFF. The CDR3 nucleotides read TGTGCCAGCAGGGCTAGCGGGGTTAGTAATGAGCAGTTCTTC.

The CDR3 DNA follows: TGCGCCAGCACCGGACTAGCGGGGGGACAGACAGATACGCAGTATTTT. It codes for CASTGLAGGQTDTQYF. The chain employs TRBV5-1 and TRBJ2-3; 14 bases align to TRBD2. Trimming removed 6 bases from V and 3 bases from J; junction bases left unmatched: 6. From germline, CDR1 is SGHRS and CDR2 YFSETQ. This CDR3 is built from 16 residues.

The chain links TRBV5-4 to TRBJ1-2; no definite D call. This CDR3 is built from 15 residues. Looked up from germline, CDR1 is SGHNT and CDR2 is YYREEE (reference sequence). V gave up 0 bases and J gave up 1 base, with 10 bases separating them. DNA for the CDR3: TGTGCCAGCAGCTTGGACCCCTCGATTAACTATGGCTACACCTTC. Its translation: CASSLDPSINYGYTF.

The chain uses TRBV21-1 and TRBJ2-7. TRBV21-1 is a known pseudogene. The CDR3 contains 13 residues. DNA for the CDR3: TGTGCCAGCAGCGGTCGACGCCTCTACGAGCAGTACGTC. As protein: CASSGRRLYEQYV.

V gene TRBV5-4 combines with J gene TRBJ1-1; the D is unclear. The germline CDR1 and CDR2 sequences are SGHNT and YYREEE (reference sequence). CDR3 length: 13 amino acids. V was pared by 0 bases and J by 1 base, with 4 bases between. The CDR3 region is CASSLAWNTEAFF. Here the CDR3 DNA reads TGTGCCAGCAGCTTGGCTTGGAACACTGAAGCTTTCTTT.

The chain links TRBV6-5 to TRBJ1-3, with unresolved D. Germline CDR1 reads MNHEY; CDR2 reads SVGAGI. The V gene lost 5 bases and the J gene lost 4 bases, with 12 bases spanning the gap. The CDR3 contains 14 residues. The CDR3 sequence is CASSTGSPGNTIYF. CDR3 bases: TGTGCCAGCAGTACCGGGTCTCCGGGAAACACCATATATTTT.

The genes are TRBV6-5 and TRBJ1-1; the D gene is possibly TRBD1 (5 bases). Germline lookup yields CDR1 MNHEY and CDR2 SVGAGI. The V end was cut by 4 bases, the J end by 0 bases, with 6 bases between. This CDR3 is built from 13 residues. This CDR3 is CASSLGVNTEAFF. The CDR3 DNA sequence: TGTGCCAGCAGTTTAGGGGTGAACACTGAAGCTTTCTTT.

This chain uses TRBV10-3 with TRBJ1-1, with D tentatively TRBD1 (5 bases). The V end was cut by 0 bases, the J end by 0 bases, with 20 bases between. This CDR3 contains 19 residues. The germline V gene encodes CDR1 ENHRY and CDR2 SYGVKD. CDR3 amino acids: CAISESPGLIGRVNTEAFF. The CDR3 region has the DNA TGTGCCATCAGTGAGTCGCCGGGGCTCATCGGTCGCGTGAACACTGAAGCTTTCTTT.

The genes are TRBV19 and TRBJ1-2; D ambiguous. Trimming left V 0 bases short and J 2 bases short, with 7 bases between. The CDR3 covers 14 residues. The germline gives CDR1 LNHDA, CDR2 SQIVND (reference sequence). The CDR3 bases are TGTGCCAGTAGTATAGACCGGGGAAACTATGGCTACACCTTC. Its protein product is CASSIDRGNYGYTF.

The chain has TRBV6-5 and TRBJ1-1; D perhaps matches TRBD1 (6 bases). From germline, CDR1 is MNHEY and CDR2 SVGAGI. The CDR3 totals 13 residues. Trimming shortened V by 2 bases and J by 11 bases, and 15 bases separated the two germline ends. This chain's CDR3 is CASSYGGSGDAFF. The CDR3 nucleotides are TGTGCCAGCAGTTACGGGGGCTCCGGTGACGCTTTCTTT.

This chain connects TRBV9 to TRBJ1-3; TRBD1 matches at 7 bases. The germline V gene encodes CDR1 SGDLS and CDR2 YYNGEE. V trimming: 2 bases; J trimming: 0 bases; junction bases outside the gene matches: 8. The length of the CDR3 is 17 residues. The CDR3 region is CASSVPPGQSSGNTIYF. In DNA form, the CDR3 reads TGTGCCAGCAGCGTCCCTCCGGGACAGAGCTCTGGAAACACCATATATTTT.

The gene calls are TRBV7-2 and TRBJ2-3; TRBD2 might be the D (6 bases). Trimming left V 6 bases short and J 0 bases short, with 22 bases between. CDR3 length equals 18 residues. Germline V CDR1 and CDR2: SGHTA, FQGNSA. The CDR3 DNA follows: TGTGCCAGCAGACCCCGGACTACAGCCTACTCTAGCACAGATACGCAGTATTTT. Residues: CASRPRTTAYSSTDTQYF.

The V and J genes are TRBV19 and TRBJ1-5; D might be TRBD1 (6 bases). Trimming left V 9 bases short and J 4 bases short, with 16 bases between. CDR1 is LNHDA, CDR2 SQIVND, per germline (reference sequence). The CDR3 is 14 residues long. The CDR3 loop reads CASQDRQWNQPQHF. CDR3 DNA sequence: TGTGCCAGCCAGGACAGACAGTGGAATCAGCCCCAGCATTTT.

The chain is built from TRBV5-1 and TRBJ2-1, with TRBD2 identical over 8 bases. From germline, CDR1 is SGHRS and CDR2 YFSETQ. J lost 7 bases, V lost 0 bases, and 6 bases had no gene match. The CDR3 sequence is 15 residues long. In DNA form, the CDR3 reads TGCGCCAGCAGCTTGGCCACGGGGGGGCCGAATGAGCAGTTCTTC. This codes for CASSLATGGPNEQFF.

The chain has TRBV19 and TRBJ1-1; D uncertain. Between the trimmed V and J ends, which lost 3 bases and 3 bases, there was a span of 11 bases. Germline CDR1 LNHDA, CDR2 SQIVND (reference sequence). CDR3 length: 14 residues. The CDR3 DNA is TGTGCCAGTAGTATCCGGGATGGAGACACTGAAGCTTTCTTT. Protein product: CASSIRDGDTEAFF.